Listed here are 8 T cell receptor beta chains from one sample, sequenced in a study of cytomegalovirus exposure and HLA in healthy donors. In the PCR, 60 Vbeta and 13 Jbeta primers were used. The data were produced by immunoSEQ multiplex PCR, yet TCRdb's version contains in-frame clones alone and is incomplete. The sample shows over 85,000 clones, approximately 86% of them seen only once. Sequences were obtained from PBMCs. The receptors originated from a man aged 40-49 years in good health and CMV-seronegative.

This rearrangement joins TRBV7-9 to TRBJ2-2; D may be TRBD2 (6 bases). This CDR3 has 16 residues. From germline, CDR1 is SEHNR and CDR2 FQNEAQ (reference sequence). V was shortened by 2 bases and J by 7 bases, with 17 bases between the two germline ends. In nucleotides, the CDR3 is TGTGCCAGCAGCTTACTCGCGGGGAGTGGTGTCGGGGAGCTGTTTTTT. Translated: CASSLLAGSGVGELFF. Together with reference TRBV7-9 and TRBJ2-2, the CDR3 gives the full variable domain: DTGVSQNPRHKITKRGQNVTFRCDPISEHNRLYWYRQTLGQGPEFLTYFQNEAQLEKSRLLSDRFSAERPKGSFSTLEIQRTEQGDSAMYLCASSLLAGSGVGELFFGEGSRLTVL.

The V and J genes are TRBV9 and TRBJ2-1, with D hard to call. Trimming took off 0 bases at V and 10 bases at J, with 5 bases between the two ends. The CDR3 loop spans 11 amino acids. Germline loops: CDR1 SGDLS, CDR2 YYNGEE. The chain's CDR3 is CASSVAREQFF. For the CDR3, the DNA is TGTGCCAGCAGCGTAGCTCGGGAGCAGTTCTTC.

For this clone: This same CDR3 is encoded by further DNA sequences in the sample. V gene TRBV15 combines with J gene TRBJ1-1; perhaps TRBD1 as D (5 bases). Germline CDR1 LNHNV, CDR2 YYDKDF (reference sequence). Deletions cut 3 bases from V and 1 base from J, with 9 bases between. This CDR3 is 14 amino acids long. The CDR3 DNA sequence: TGTGCCACCAGCAGGGATAGGGGGAACACTGAAGCTTTCTTT. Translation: CATSRDRGNTEAFF.

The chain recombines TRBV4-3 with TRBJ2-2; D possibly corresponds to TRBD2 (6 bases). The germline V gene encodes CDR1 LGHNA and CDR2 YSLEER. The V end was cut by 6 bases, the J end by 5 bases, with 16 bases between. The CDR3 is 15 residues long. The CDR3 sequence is CASSSGTRTTGELFF. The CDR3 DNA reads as TGCGCCAGCAGTTCCGGGACTCGAACTACCGGGGAGCTGTTTTTT.

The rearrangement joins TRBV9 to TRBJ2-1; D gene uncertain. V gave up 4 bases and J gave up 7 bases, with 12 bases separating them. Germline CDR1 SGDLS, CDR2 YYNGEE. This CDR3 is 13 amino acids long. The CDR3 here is CASSPQPRNEQFF. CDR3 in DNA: TGTGCCAGCAGCCCCCAACCGAGGAATGAGCAGTTCTTC.

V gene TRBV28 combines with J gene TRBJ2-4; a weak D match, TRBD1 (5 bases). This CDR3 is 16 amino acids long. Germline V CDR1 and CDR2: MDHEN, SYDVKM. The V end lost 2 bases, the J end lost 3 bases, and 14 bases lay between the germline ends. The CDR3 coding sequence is TGTGCCAGCAGTTTAACCAGGGCAAGTGGCAAAAACATTCAGTACTTC. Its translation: CASSLTRASGKNIQYF.

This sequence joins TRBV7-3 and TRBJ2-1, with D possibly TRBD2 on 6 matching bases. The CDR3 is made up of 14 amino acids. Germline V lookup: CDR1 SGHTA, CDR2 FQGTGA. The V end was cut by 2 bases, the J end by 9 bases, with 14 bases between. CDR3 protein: CASSLGGARSEQFF. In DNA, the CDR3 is TGTGCCAGCAGCTTAGGAGGGGCCCGCAGTGAGCAGTTCTTC. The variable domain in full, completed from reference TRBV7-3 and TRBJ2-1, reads GAGVSQTPSNKVTEKGKYVELRCDPISGHTALYWYRQSLGQGPEFLIYFQGTGAADDSGLPNDRFFAVRPEGSVSTLKIQRTERGDSAVYLCASSLGGARSEQFFGPGTRLTVL.

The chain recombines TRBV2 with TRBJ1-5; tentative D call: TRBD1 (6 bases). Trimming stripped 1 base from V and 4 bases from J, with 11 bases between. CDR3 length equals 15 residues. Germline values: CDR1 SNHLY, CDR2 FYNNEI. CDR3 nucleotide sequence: TGTGCCAGCAGTGAAGGGACAGCAATAAATCAGCCCCAGCATTTT. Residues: CASSEGTAINQPQHF.